The clone carrying this T cell receptor beta chain has at least ten counts. Antigen: not known. Thyroid surgery was performed in patients who had received no treatment beforehand. The data belong to a study of metastatic and nonmetastatic thyroid tumors. The overall study: Malignant and benign thyroid patients had repertoires compared in peripheral blood and tumor or nodule tissue. Broader study findings: In both blood and tumor samples, TCR beta diversity was reported significantly higher for malignant than benign nodules.

From germline, CDR1 is SGHTA and CDR2 FQGNSA. Trimming stripped 1 base from V and 0 bases from J, with 8 bases between. This CDR3 contains 15 residues. In the original processing: Building a distant-metastasis classifier for papillary thyroid cancer drew on CDR3 differences across clinicopathological groups. Using MiXCR, TCRdb re-called clones from the PCR reads. The V and J calls reflect TCRdb's pipeline rather than the authors' work. The sample records about 64,000 clones, 16% being singletons. Input material: blood. The TCR sequence derives from a male donor with papillary thyroid cancer or a benign thyroid nodule (not recorded which). Some clones in this sample may be carry-over from other donors' samples. The rearrangement uses TRBV7-2 and TRBJ2-3; no definite D call. The CDR3: CASSLGYHSTDTQYF. The CDR3 DNA is TGTGCCAGCAGCTTAGGCTACCACAGCACAGATACGCAGTATTTT. Full variable domain (outside the CDR3, taken from reference TRBV7-2 and TRBJ2-3): GAGVSQSPSNKVTEKGKDVELRCDPISGHTALYWYRQSLGQGLEFLIYFQGNSAPDKSGLPSDRFSAERTGGSVSTLTIQRTQQEDSAVYLCASSLGYHSTDTQYFGPGTRLTVL.